This T cell receptor (beta chain) stems from a study of blood T cells in healthy people across ages. For the study at large: T cells yielded about one barcoded beta molecule per two cells through template switching. Study results and caveats: Naive CD4+ cells and diversity were both higher in long-lived donors than in aged donors. Conclusively comparing naive with antigen-experienced cells was impossible with unsorted PBMCs.

Only a few counts were recorded for this clonotype. Its specificity is unknown. Then a second PCR, running roughly 7 to 11 cycles, was carried out with a sample-barcoded 5' primer and a J-beta primer mix. TCRdb re-analysed the 5' RACE reads in MiXCR, keeping a single row per CDR3 protein. This sample has over 500,000 distinct CDR3 sequences, with approximately 52% found just once. Germline V gene sequence: CDR1 SNHLY, CDR2 FYNNEI. This CDR3 has 17 amino acids. Trimming stripped 5 bases from V and 0 bases from J, with 17 bases between. V usage is TRBV2 and J usage is TRBJ2-1; D possibly corresponds to TRBD2 (7 bases). The sequenced sample consisted of blood. The TCR sequence derives from an elderly woman in good health. This CDR3 reads CASSTSGGGSSYNEQFF. The CDR3 DNA reads TGTGCCAGCAGTACATCGGGGGGCGGGAGCTCCTACAATGAGCAGTTCTTC.